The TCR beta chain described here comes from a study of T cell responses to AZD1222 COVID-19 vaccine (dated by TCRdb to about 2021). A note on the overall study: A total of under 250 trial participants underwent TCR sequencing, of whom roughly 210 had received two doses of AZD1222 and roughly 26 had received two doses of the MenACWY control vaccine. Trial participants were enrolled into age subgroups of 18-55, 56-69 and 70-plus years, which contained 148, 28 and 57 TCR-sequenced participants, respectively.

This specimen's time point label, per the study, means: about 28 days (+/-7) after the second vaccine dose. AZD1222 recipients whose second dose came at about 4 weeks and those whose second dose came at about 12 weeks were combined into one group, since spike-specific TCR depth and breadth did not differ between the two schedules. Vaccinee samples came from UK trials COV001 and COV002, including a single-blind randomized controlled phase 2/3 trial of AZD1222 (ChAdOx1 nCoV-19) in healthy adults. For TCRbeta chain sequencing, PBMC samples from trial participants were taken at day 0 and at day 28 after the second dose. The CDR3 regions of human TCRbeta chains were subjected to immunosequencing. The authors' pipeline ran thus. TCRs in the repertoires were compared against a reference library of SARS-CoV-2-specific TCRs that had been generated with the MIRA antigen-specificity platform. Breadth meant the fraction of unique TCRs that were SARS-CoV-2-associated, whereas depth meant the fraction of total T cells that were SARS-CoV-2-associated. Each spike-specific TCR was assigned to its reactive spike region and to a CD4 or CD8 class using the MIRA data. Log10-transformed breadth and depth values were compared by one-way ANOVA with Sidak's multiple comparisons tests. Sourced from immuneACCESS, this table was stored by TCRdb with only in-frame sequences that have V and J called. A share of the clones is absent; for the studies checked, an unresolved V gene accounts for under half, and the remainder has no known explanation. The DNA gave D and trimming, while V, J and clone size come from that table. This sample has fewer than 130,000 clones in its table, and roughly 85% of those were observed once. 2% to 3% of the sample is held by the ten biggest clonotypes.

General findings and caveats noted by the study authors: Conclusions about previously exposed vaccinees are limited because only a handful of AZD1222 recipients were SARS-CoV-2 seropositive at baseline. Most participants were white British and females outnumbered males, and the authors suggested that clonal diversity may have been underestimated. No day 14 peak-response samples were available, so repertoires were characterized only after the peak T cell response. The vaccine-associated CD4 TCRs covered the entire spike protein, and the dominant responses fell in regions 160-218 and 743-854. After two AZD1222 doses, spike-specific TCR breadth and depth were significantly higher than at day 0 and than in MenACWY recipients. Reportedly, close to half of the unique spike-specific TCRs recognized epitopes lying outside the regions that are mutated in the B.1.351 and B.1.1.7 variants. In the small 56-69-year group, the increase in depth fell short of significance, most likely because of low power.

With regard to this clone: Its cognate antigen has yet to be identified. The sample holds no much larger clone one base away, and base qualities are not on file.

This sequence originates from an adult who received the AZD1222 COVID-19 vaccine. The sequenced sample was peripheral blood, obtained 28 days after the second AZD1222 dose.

The CDR3 region reads CASSRDTSLALHF. The DNA sequence is TGTGCCAGTAGTCGCGACACTAGTCTGGCCCTCCACTTT. This sequence uses TRBV19 and TRBJ1-6; the D gene assignment is ambiguous. CDR1 and CDR2 were assigned from the germline V gene (reference sequence) as LNHDA and SQIVND. Trimming removed 5 bases from V and 14 bases from J, leaving 16 bases between the germline ends. From its cysteine to its phenylalanine, the CDR3 spans 13 amino acids. The only DNA kept is the CDR3, 39 bases in frame from the first base.